The TCR beta chain described here comes from a study of persistence of HIV-infected CD4 T cells. Turning to the study itself: A median of 8 years of suppressive ART preceded sampling.

The stimulus was an HIV-1 Gag 15-mer peptide pool, approximately 0.93 ug/peptide/mL. CD40L-negative CD69-negative CD45RO-high memory CD4+ T cells were sorted as populations depleted of antigen-responding cells. V was pared by 4 bases and J by 9 bases, with 10 bases between. The CDR3 spans 12 residues. Germline V lookup: CDR1 LGHDT, CDR2 YNNKEL (reference sequence). To note about this clone: Its antigen remains unknown.

The libraries were made with immunoSEQ version 4 in survey mode. Only in-frame clones appear in the TCRdb table, and some are missing; sequencing was by immunoSEQ multiplex PCR. There are roughly 32,000 clones in the sample; roughly 82% occur only once, and more than 15% lies in the top ten. This clonotype was sampled from an adult woman with HIV who was CMV-seropositive. The sample in question was CD4+ T cells sorted from PBMCs after approximately 19-hour stimulation, obtained from a patient who received antiretroviral therapy. The chain employs TRBV3-1 (or the pseudogene TRBV3-2) and TRBJ2-1; D uncertain. CDR3 sequence reads: CASSPTSSEQFF. CDR3 nucleotides: TGTGCCAGCAGCCCTACGTCGAGTGAGCAGTTCTTC.